This paragraph reports one T cell receptor beta chain. The data are from a study of blood T cell repertoires in COVID-19. Study at large: PBMCs, B-cell-depleted T cells, or T cells were the source of the cDNA or gDNA that made up the material.

CDR1 is SGHAT and CDR2 is FQNNGV in the germline V gene. The V end was cut by 3 bases, the J end by 0 bases, with 6 bases between. This CDR3 spans 14 amino acids. Method: immunoSEQ multiplex PCR; TCRdb's copy keeps in-frame clones and lacks some. The sample records 97,000 or so clones, approximately 80% being singletons. Material for sequencing was peripheral blood. The sequence derives from a man aged 55-75 years with active or convalescent COVID-19. V gene TRBV11-2 combines with J gene TRBJ2-1, with unresolved D. The CDR3 sequence is CASSFANSYNEQFF. Written as DNA, the CDR3 is TGTGCCAGCAGCTTCGCGAACTCCTACAATGAGCAGTTCTTC.